Shown below are 23 T cell receptor beta chains from a single sample sequenced in a study of blood T cell repertoires in COVID-19. TCRdb's table, derived via immunoSEQ multiplex PCR, lists solely in-frame clones and lacks some. The data hold roughly 190,000 clones, with about nine tenths observed a single time. Sequencing was done on a sample of PBMCs or T cells enriched from blood (not recorded which). All receptors come from a woman aged 30 to 39 who had recovered from COVID-19.

This clone appeared a few times. CDR3 amino acids: CATAGNTIYF. DNA for the CDR3: TGTGCCACGGCTGGAAACACCATATATTTT. V and J are TRBV19 and TRBJ1-3; D not certain. Germline V gene lookup returns CDR1 LNHDA and CDR2 SQIVND (reference sequence). There are 10 residues in the CDR3. The germline V and J ends were trimmed by 10 bases and 2 bases, with 3 bases remaining between them. Full variable domain (remainder filled in from reference TRBV19 and TRBJ1-3): DGGITQSPKYLFRKEGQNVTLSCEQNLNHDAMYWYRQDPGQGLRLIYYSQIVNDFQKGDIAEGYSVSREKKESFPLTVTSAQKNPTAFYLCATAGNTIYFGEGSWLTVV.

The chain carries TRBV29-1 and TRBJ1-1; D may be TRBD1 (5 bases). This CDR3 region has 13 residues. Trimming removed 5 bases from V and 1 base from J, with 11 bases in between. Germline V gives CDR1 SQVTM, CDR2 ANQGSEA. The CDR3 is CSVPLTGNTEAFF. The CDR3, as DNA: TGCAGCGTTCCCCTAACAGGGAACACTGAAGCTTTCTTT. Supplemented by reference TRBV29-1 and TRBJ1-1, the full variable domain reads SAVISQKPSRDICQRGTSLTIQCQVDSQVTMMFWYRQQPGQSLTLIATANQGSEATYESGFVIDKFPISRPNLTFSTLTVSNMSPEDSSIYLCSVPLTGNTEAFFGQGTRLTVV.

V is TRBV7-8 and J is TRBJ2-2, with D maybe TRBD2 (6 bases). Trimming pared 11 bases from V and 6 bases from J, leaving 25 bases between. CDR3 length equals 16 residues. The germline gives CDR1 SGHVS, CDR2 FQNEAQ. CDR3 nucleotides: TGTGCCTCCCAGGGCGGGACGGCAGAGATTGCCGGGGAGCTGTTTTTT. It is translated as CASQGGTAEIAGELFF.

The J gene is TRBJ1-2, the V gene TRBV20-1; 8 positions agree with TRBD1. Germline lookup yields CDR1 DFQATT and CDR2 SNEGSKA (reference sequence). This CDR3 comprises 11 residues. With 5 bases clipped from V and 8 bases from J, the junction kept 4 bases outside the gene matches. Written as DNA, the CDR3 is TGCAGTGCTCAGGGGGCTTGGGGCTACACCTTC. Protein product: CSAQGAWGYTF.

The chain joins TRBV19 to TRBJ1-4; a weak D match, TRBD1 (6 bases). The germline V and J ends were trimmed by 5 bases and 7 bases, with 14 bases remaining between them. CDR1 and CDR2 from the germline V gene are LNHDA and SQIVND (reference sequence). The CDR3 is made up of 14 amino acids. The chain's CDR3 is CASSSGTTGEKLFF. The CDR3 region has the DNA TGTGCCAGTAGTTCCGGGACAACCGGTGAAAAACTGTTTTTT.

The J gene is TRBJ2-3, the V gene TRBV3-1 (or the pseudogene TRBV3-2), with TRBD2 matching over 9 bases. Germline CDR1 LGHDT, CDR2 YNNKEL (reference sequence). V dropped 0 bases and J dropped 4; count of bases not matched to a gene: 5. CDR3 length: 16 residues. CDR3 protein: CASSQEWAGGSDTQYF. The CDR3 DNA reads as TGTGCCAGCAGCCAAGAATGGGCGGGGGGGTCAGATACGCAGTATTTT.

The V and J genes are TRBV19 and TRBJ2-1; 8 nucleotides line up with TRBD1. The CDR3 totals 14 residues. In germline, CDR1 is LNHDA, CDR2 SQIVND (reference sequence). The ends lost 4 bases at V and 9 bases at J; junction bases unmatched: 8. The CDR3 DNA reads TGTGCCAGTAGTAGACCCGACAGGGGAGGTGAGCAGTTCTTC. Translating it yields CASSRPDRGGEQFF.

V usage is TRBV18 and J usage is TRBJ1-2, with 7 nucleotides matching TRBD1. The CDR3 has 16 residues. The germline gives CDR1 KGHSH, CDR2 LQKENI. V dropped 6 bases and J dropped 8; count of bases not matched to a gene: 18. The CDR3 nucleotides are TGTGCCAGCTCGACCTCGCCAGGGGACAGTTATGGGGGCTACACCTTC. This gives the protein CASSTSPGDSYGGYTF.

This clone was picked up one time. V gene TRBV5-4 combines with J gene TRBJ2-1; D ambiguous. Looked up from germline, CDR1 is SGHNT and CDR2 is YYREEE (reference sequence). Trimming shortened V by 4 bases and J by 2 bases, and 13 bases separated the two germline ends. The length of the CDR3 is 15 residues. The chain's CDR3 is CASSPPSVAYNEQFF. CDR3 coding DNA: TGTGCCAGCAGCCCTCCTTCGGTGGCCTACAATGAGCAGTTCTTC.

This clone came up once. Here the CDR3 DNA reads TGTGCCAGCAGCGTACGGGACAGGGGGGCTGAAGCTTTCTTT. This translates into CASSVRDRGAEAFF. The rearrangement uses TRBV9 and TRBJ1-1, with 11 bases that match TRBD1. The junction had 2 bases not matched to a gene; V was cut back by 1 base and J by 6 bases. CDR1 is SGDLS and CDR2 is YYNGEE in the germline V gene. The CDR3 spans 14 residues.

The CDR3 loop is CASTTGFADTQYF. CDR3 bases: TGTGCCAGTACCACAGGGTTCGCAGATACGCAGTATTTT. This sequence joins TRBV19 and TRBJ2-3; D perhaps matches TRBD1 (6 bases). Germline CDR1 LNHDA, CDR2 SQIVND (reference sequence). The CDR3 contains 13 residues. V was trimmed by 7 bases and J by 4 bases, leaving 12 bases between them.

V gene TRBV19 combines with J gene TRBJ2-2; 7 bases are shared with TRBD1. Germline V gives CDR1 LNHDA, CDR2 SQIVND (reference sequence). This CDR3 is 14 amino acids long. V was clipped by 5 bases and J by 1 base; unmatched bases: 1. The chain's CDR3 is CASSRTGNTGELFF. The CDR3 coding sequence is TGTGCCAGTAGTCGGACAGGGAACACCGGGGAGCTGTTTTTT.

V gene TRBV29-1 combines with J gene TRBJ1-1; 9 bases line up with TRBD1. CDR1 is SQVTM, CDR2 ANQGSEA, per germline. The CDR3 extends over 14 amino acids. The J segment lost 3 bases and the V segment lost 6 bases, leaving 8 bases of the junction unmatched. In DNA, the CDR3 is TGCAGCGTGCGTACAGGGGGCTTGGACACTGAAGCTTTCTTT. This translates into CSVRTGGLDTEAFF.

This chain uses TRBV28 with TRBJ2-1, with 11 nucleotides matching TRBD1. The V and J ends lost 4 bases and 10 bases, in that order; junction bases with no gene match: 15. Germline V gives CDR1 MDHEN, CDR2 SYDVKM. The CDR3 consists of 17 residues. In nucleotides, the CDR3 is TGTGCCAGCAGTTCACGGCGAGGGACAGGGGGATTGAGGGAGCAGTTCTTC. It codes for CASSSRRGTGGLREQFF.

V is TRBV5-6 and J is TRBJ1-3; maybe TRBD1 (6 bases). CDR1 is SGHDT and CDR2 is YYEEEE in the germline V gene. Trimming pared 0 bases from V and 0 bases from J, leaving 10 bases between. CDR3 length: 16 amino acids. The CDR3 region is CASSLGQVSSGNTIYF. DNA for the CDR3: TGTGCCAGCAGCTTGGGACAGGTCTCCTCTGGAAACACCATATATTTT.

V gene TRBV5-1 combines with J gene TRBJ2-1, with D unclear. V was clipped by 5 bases and J by 0 bases, with 9 bases between them. Germline CDR1 reads SGHRS; CDR2 reads YFSETQ. This CDR3 is 14 amino acids long. CDR3 region: CASRPQSSYNEQFF. The CDR3 DNA reads as TGCGCCAGCAGGCCACAGAGCTCCTACAATGAGCAGTTCTTC.

The V and J genes are TRBV15 and TRBJ2-5; 7 bases are a match to TRBD2. The CDR3 extends over 15 amino acids. Germline trimming cut 0 bases from V and 5 bases from J; bases unmatched to any gene: 6. Germline CDR1 reads LNHNV; CDR2 reads YYDKDF (reference sequence). This CDR3 reads CATSRDRGGVETQYF. The CDR3 DNA follows: TGTGCCACCAGCAGAGATCGCGGGGGAGTGGAGACCCAGTACTTC.

The V and J genes are TRBV19 and TRBJ1-3, with no clear D. Germline V CDR1 and CDR2: LNHDA, SQIVND (reference sequence). The CDR3 sequence is 14 residues long. The CDR3 DNA is TGTGCATCAGGACTTTCCTTCTCTGGAAACACCATATATTTT. Encoded protein: CASGLSFSGNTIYF.

The V and J genes are TRBV9 and TRBJ1-2; D is ambiguous. CDR1 and CDR2 from the germline V gene are SGDLS and YYNGEE. The CDR3 has 12 amino acids. V was pared by 4 bases and J by 4 bases, with 8 bases between. In DNA, the CDR3 is TGTGCCAGCAGCCCCGGAGGCTATGGCTACACCTTC. As protein: CASSPGGYGYTF.

The chain recombines TRBV7-2 with TRBJ2-7, with 12 bases identical to TRBD2. Looked up from germline, CDR1 is SGHTA and CDR2 is FQGNSA. The CDR3 runs 15 residues. Unmatched junction bases numbered 4, after V lost 4 bases and J lost 3 bases. The CDR3 here is CASSSPTSGGYEQYF. The CDR3 bases are TGTGCCAGCAGCTCTCCGACTAGCGGGGGCTACGAGCAGTACTTC.

The rearrangement uses TRBV4-1 and TRBJ1-4; 7 bases match TRBD1. Germline CDR1 and CDR2: MGHRA and YSYEKL. The CDR3 has 16 amino acids. J was trimmed by 0 bases and V by 6 bases; bases with no gene match: 7. CDR3 loop: CASRAGGRPTNEKLFF. CDR3 in DNA: TGCGCCAGCAGGGCAGGGGGTCGACCAACTAATGAAAAACTGTTTTTT.

The gene calls are TRBV29-1 and TRBJ1-1; D call uncertain. The CDR3 extends over 11 amino acids. Germline V gene lookup returns CDR1 SQVTM and CDR2 ANQGSEA. Trimming took 5 bases from V and 6 from J, leaving 10 bases between them. CDR3 loop: CSVFWSAEAFF. The CDR3 nucleotides read TGCAGCGTTTTCTGGAGTGCTGAAGCTTTCTTT.

The J gene is TRBJ1-5, the V gene TRBV6-2 or TRBV6-3, with 8 nucleotides matching TRBD1. The J segment lost 3 bases and the V segment lost 1 base, leaving 2 bases of the junction unmatched. CDR1 is MNHEY, CDR2 SVGEGT, per germline. The CDR3 sequence is 15 residues long. The CDR3 here is CASSYWGQDNQPQHF. In DNA form, the CDR3 reads TGTGCCAGCAGTTACTGGGGACAGGACAATCAGCCCCAGCATTTT.